The 24 T cell receptor beta chains below all came from one sample that was sequenced in a study of T-cell reconstitution after alpha-beta-depleted transplantation in children. Preparing the TCRbeta library involved the use of unique molecular identifiers. From the PCR reads, TCRdb called clonotypes with MiXCR, one entry per CDR3 protein. The repertoire holds about 980,000 distinct CDR3 sequences, with under 30% as singletons. This specimen was PBMCs, mostly from graft donor cells, taken 360 days after TCRalphabeta/CD19-depleted stem cell transplant. These receptors all come from a boy in the first two years of life who had a stem cell transplant for SCID, so the T cells may come from the graft donor.

This rearrangement joins TRBV6-1 to TRBJ2-7; 10 bases map to TRBD1. Germline loops: CDR1 MNHNS, CDR2 SASEGT. This CDR3 region has 15 residues. Trimming cost V 5 bases and J 2 bases; bases outside gene matches: 6. The chain's CDR3 is CASSTAGTGAYEQYF. The CDR3 DNA reads TGTGCCAGCAGTACGGCCGGGACAGGGGCCTACGAGCAGTACTTC.

Written as DNA, the CDR3 is TGTGCCAGCAGTTCCGGACCGGGCAATCAGCCCCAGCATTTT. This sequence encodes CASSSGPGNQPQHF. The V and J genes are TRBV28 and TRBJ1-5; no reliable D call. Germline V gives CDR1 MDHEN, CDR2 SYDVKM. This CDR3 contains 14 residues. Trimming pared 4 bases from V and 2 bases from J, leaving 9 bases between.

This chain uses TRBV7-8 with TRBJ2-7; TRBD1 is a possible D gene (5 bases). The germline V gene has CDR1 SGHVS and CDR2 FQNEAQ. This CDR3 region has 14 residues. V dropped 6 bases and J dropped 7 bases, with 19 bases sitting between them. For the CDR3, the DNA is TGTGCCAGCAGATTCAGGGCGAATATGGGGGAGCAGTACTTC. Its translation: CASRFRANMGEQYF.

This sequence joins TRBV2 and TRBJ2-3; D is perhaps TRBD1 or TRBD2 (5 bases each). The germline CDR1 and CDR2 sequences are SNHLY and FYNNEI. CDR3 length equals 15 residues. Trimming shortened V by 10 bases and J by 5 bases, and 22 bases separated the two germline ends. The CDR3 DNA follows: TGTGCCACTTCCCGGGACCTCCCGCAGATAGATACGCAGTATTTT. Protein: CATSRDLPQIDTQYF.

The rearrangement joins TRBV7-2 to TRBJ1-1; D ambiguous. Between the trimmed V and J ends, which lost 2 bases and 1 base, there was a span of 11 bases. Germline V gene lookup returns CDR1 SGHTA and CDR2 FQGNSA. CDR3 length: 15 amino acids. The CDR3 is CASSLTLNRNTEAFF. The CDR3 DNA sequence: TGTGCCAGCAGCTTAACCTTAAACCGGAACACTGAAGCTTTCTTT.

The V gene is TRBV2, the J gene TRBJ2-1; 7 bases map to TRBD1. The CDR3 has 13 residues. Per germline, CDR1 SNHLY and CDR2 FYNNEI. The trim removed 5 bases at V and 5 bases at J, leaving 3 bases unmatched. CDR3 DNA: TGTGCCAGCAGTTGGGACAGCCACAATGAGCAGTTCTTC. The encoded protein is CASSWDSHNEQFF.

The gene calls are TRBV11-3 and TRBJ2-1; 11 positions agree with TRBD2. The V gene's germline CDR1 is SGHNT and CDR2 YENEEA. The CDR3 consists of 15 residues. V trimming: 5 bases; J trimming: 4 bases; junction bases outside the gene matches: 4. As DNA, the CDR3 is TGTGCCAGCAGCATTACTAGCGGGGGTTACAATGAGCAGTTCTTC. This translates into CASSITSGGYNEQFF.

The chain carries TRBV2 and TRBJ1-5; TRBD1 agrees at 7 bases. Germline CDR1 reads SNHLY; CDR2 reads FYNNEI. CDR3 length: 18 amino acids. With V trimmed by 5 bases and J by 0 bases, 13 bases remained unmatched. This CDR3 is CASSPSGQIIYSNQPQHF. The CDR3 coding sequence is TGTGCCAGCAGTCCTTCGGGACAGATTATTTATAGCAATCAGCCCCAGCATTTT.

The chain combines TRBV4-2 with TRBJ1-1, with D perhaps matching TRBD1 (5 bases). Looked up from germline, CDR1 is LGHNA and CDR2 is YNFKEQ. V was shortened by 0 bases and J by 0 bases, with 14 bases between the two germline ends. CDR3 size: 17 residues. DNA of the CDR3: TGTGCCAGCAGCCAAGATGGGGCAGGGACCTTGAACACTGAAGCTTTCTTT. As protein: CASSQDGAGTLNTEAFF.

In its sample, this clonotype was seen many times. This chain joins TRBV5-5 and TRBJ2-1; maybe TRBD2 (5 bases). Germline lookup yields CDR1 SGHKS and CDR2 YYEKEE (reference sequence). V was clipped by 1 base and J by 6 bases, with 11 bases between them. The CDR3 runs 14 residues. The DNA for the CDR3 is TGTGCCAGCAGCTTGTTTCTAGCATCCAATGAGCAGTTCTTC. This sequence encodes CASSLFLASNEQFF.

This clonotype has a handful of counts. The V gene is TRBV12-3 or TRBV12-4, the J gene TRBJ1-2; 8 bases line up with TRBD1. V trimming: 3 bases; J trimming: 11 bases; junction bases outside the gene matches: 14. The CDR3 length is 15 residues. CDR3 bases: TGTGCCAGCAGTTTCTTCCCGGACAGGGACAAGTCTTACACCTTC. Its protein product is CASSFFPDRDKSYTF.

This clonotype was picked up one time. V gene TRBV28 combines with J gene TRBJ1-3; D gene ambiguous. CDR1 and CDR2 from the germline V gene are MDHEN and SYDVKM. This CDR3 is built from 16 residues. V was trimmed by 8 bases and J by 2 bases, leaving 19 bases between them. The CDR3 sequence is CASGRVAERPGNTIYF. The CDR3 DNA reads TGTGCCAGCGGGCGGGTCGCCGAGAGACCTGGAAACACCATATATTTT.

This clonotype was counted between two and nine times. The chain uses TRBV7-9 and TRBJ2-7; TRBD1 might be the D (6 bases). CDR1 is SEHNR and CDR2 is FQNEAQ in the germline V gene (reference sequence). This CDR3 is built from 14 residues. V was pared by 3 bases and J by 2 bases, with 11 bases between. The DNA for the CDR3 is TGTGCCAGCAGCTTTGGACAGAGGGCCTACGAGCAGTACTTC. Translation gives CASSFGQRAYEQYF.

The sample holds a few counts of this clonotype. V gene TRBV6-1 combines with J gene TRBJ1-5, with TRBD1 matching 8 bases. The CDR3 is 18 residues long. J lost 0 bases, V lost 6 bases, and 13 bases had no gene match. Per germline, CDR1 MNHNS and CDR2 SASEGT. The CDR3 spells CASRATGGIRISNQPQHF. CDR3 bases: TGTGCCAGCAGAGCCACAGGGGGGATCCGGATTAGCAATCAGCCCCAGCATTTT.

The chain couples TRBV11-2 to TRBJ2-7, with D maybe TRBD2 (5 bases). Trimming left V 5 bases short and J 3 bases short, with 26 bases between. The CDR3 contains 18 residues. CDR1 and CDR2 (germline): SGHAT, FQNNGV. The CDR3 spells CASSPFPLPMRAGYEQYF. The CDR3 DNA reads TGTGCCAGCAGCCCATTCCCTCTCCCGATGAGGGCGGGCTACGAGCAGTACTTC.

V usage is TRBV28 and J usage is TRBJ1-6, with 9 bases identical to TRBD1. V was pared by 2 bases and J by 8 bases, with 4 bases of the junction left unmatched. Germline loops: CDR1 MDHEN, CDR2 SYDVKM. CDR3 size: 15 residues. The CDR3 region has the DNA TGTGCCAGCAGTTTACCCGGGACAGGGTATTCACCCCTCCACTTT. It specifies CASSLPGTGYSPLHF.

The V call is TRBV5-1, the J call TRBJ2-7; weak D call: TRBD1 (5 bases). The V end lost 0 bases, the J end lost 0 bases, and 13 bases lay between the germline ends. The germline gives CDR1 SGHRS, CDR2 YFSETQ. The length of the CDR3 is 16 residues. The CDR3 sequence is CASSLATRQPSYEQYF. The CDR3 nucleotides are TGCGCCAGCAGCTTGGCTACGCGACAGCCCTCCTACGAGCAGTACTTC.

In this sample, this clonotype turned up a few times. The genes are TRBV6-5 and TRBJ2-2, with D uncertain. The CDR3 consists of 18 residues. Germline assignment: CDR1 MNHEY and CDR2 SVGAGI. V lost 0 bases to trimming and J lost 1 base, with 15 bases between them. The CDR3 sequence: CASSYSRYRSLNTGELFF. CDR3 DNA: TGTGCCAGCAGTTACTCGAGGTACCGATCTCTGAACACCGGGGAGCTGTTTTTT.

The chain is built from TRBV28 and TRBJ2-3; perhaps TRBD2 as D (6 bases). The CDR3 has 16 residues. The germline V and J ends were trimmed by 6 bases and 3 bases, with 19 bases remaining between them. The germline CDR1 and CDR2 sequences are MDHEN and SYDVKM. CDR3 nucleotides: TGTGCCAGCAGACCCACTACCCATGGGAGGACAGATACGCAGTATTTT. It translates to CASRPTTHGRTDTQYF.

The chain links TRBV11-1 to TRBJ2-1; a weak D match, TRBD1 (5 bases). The germline CDR1 and CDR2 sequences are SGHAT and FQDESV (reference sequence). The CDR3 has 20 amino acids. The V and J ends lost 0 bases and 5 bases respectively, with 26 bases between them. The CDR3 reads CASSLARGVDRPFVNNEQFF. CDR3 DNA: TGTGCCAGCAGCTTAGCTAGGGGCGTGGACCGCCCGTTCGTAAACAATGAGCAGTTCTTC.

This sequence joins TRBV5-1 and TRBJ2-1; D is uncertain. The V end lost 5 bases, the J end lost 0 bases, and 9 bases lay between the germline ends. Germline CDR1 and CDR2: SGHRS and YFSETQ. The CDR3 covers 14 residues. The CDR3 sequence is CASSPFYSYNEQFF. CDR3 DNA: TGCGCCAGCAGTCCTTTCTACTCCTACAATGAGCAGTTCTTC. Using reference TRBV5-1 and TRBJ2-1 for the parts outside the CDR3, the full variable domain is KAGVTQTPRYLIKTRGQQVTLSCSPISGHRSVSWYQQTPGQGLQFLFEYFSETQRNKGNFPGRFSGRQFSNSRSEMNVSTLELGDSALYLCASSPFYSYNEQFFGPGTRLTVL.

This clonotype appeared a few times. V gene TRBV6-1 combines with J gene TRBJ1-1; D is unresolved. V shed 6 bases and J shed 0 bases, with 8 bases lying between them. The CDR3 covers 13 residues. Germline CDR1 is MNHNS and CDR2 is SASEGT. The CDR3 nucleotides read TGTGCCAGCAGGCATAACGTGAACACTGAAGCTTTCTTT. It specifies CASRHNVNTEAFF.

This clonotype showed up just a few times. V and J are TRBV28 and TRBJ2-3, with 9 bases identical to TRBD2. The CDR3 has 15 residues. The germline gives CDR1 MDHEN, CDR2 SYDVKM. The trim removed 7 bases at V and 1 base at J, leaving 6 bases unmatched. The CDR3 DNA is TGTGCCAGCACCCTCTTAGCGGGGGGCACAGATACGCAGTATTTT. Its translation is CASTLLAGGTDTQYF.

CDR3 sequence reads: CASSFASGGPTDTQYF. The CDR3 coding sequence is TGTGCCAGCAGTTTCGCTAGCGGGGGGCCTACAGATACGCAGTATTTT. The J gene is TRBJ2-3, the V gene TRBV28; 11 bases agree with TRBD2. V lost 3 bases, J lost 3 bases, and 5 bases stayed unmatched. This CDR3 has 16 residues. The V gene's germline CDR1 is MDHEN and CDR2 SYDVKM.